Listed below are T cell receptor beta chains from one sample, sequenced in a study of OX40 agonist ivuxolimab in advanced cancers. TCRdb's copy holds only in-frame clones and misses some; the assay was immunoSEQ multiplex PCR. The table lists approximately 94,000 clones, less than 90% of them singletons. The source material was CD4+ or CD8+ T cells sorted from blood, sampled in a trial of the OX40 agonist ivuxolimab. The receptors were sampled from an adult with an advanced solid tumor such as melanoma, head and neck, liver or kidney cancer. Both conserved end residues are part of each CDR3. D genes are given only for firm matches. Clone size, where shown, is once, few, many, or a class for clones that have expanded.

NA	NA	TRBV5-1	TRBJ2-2	TGCGCCAGCAGCTCCCCCACAGGGAACACCGGGGAGCTGTTTTTT	CASSSPTGNTGELFF
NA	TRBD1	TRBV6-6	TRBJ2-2	TGTGCCAGCAGCCGCAGGGGGCAAGGGTACACCGGGGAGCTGTTTTTT	CASSRRGQGYTGELFF
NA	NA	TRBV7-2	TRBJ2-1	TGTGCCAGCAGCTTAGCGAAGCGGCCTTTCAATGAGCAGTTCTTC	CASSLAKRPFNEQFF
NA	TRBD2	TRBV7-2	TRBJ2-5	TGTGCCAGCAGCTTACGGGCGGGGGGGCAAGAGACCCAGTACTTC	CASSLRAGGQETQYF
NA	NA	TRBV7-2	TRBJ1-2	TGTGCCAGCAGCCCCGGGACATGGGATGGCTACACCTTC	CASSPGTWDGYTF
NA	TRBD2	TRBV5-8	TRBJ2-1	TGTGCCAGCAGTTCCCGGCGGGGGGGCTCCTACAATGAGCAGTTCTTC	CASSSRRGGSYNEQFF
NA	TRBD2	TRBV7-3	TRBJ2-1	TGTGCCAGCAGCTTTGGCGGGAGCTCCTACAATGAGCAGTTCTTC	CASSFGGSSYNEQFF
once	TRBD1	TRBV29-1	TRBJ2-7	TGCAGCGTGGAACCGGGACAGGGTAACTACGAGCAGTACTTC	CSVEPGQGNYEQYF
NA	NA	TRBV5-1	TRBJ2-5	TGCGCCAGCAGCTTGACGGTACAAGAGACCCAGTACTTC	CASSLTVQETQYF
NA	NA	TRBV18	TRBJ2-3	TGTGCCAGCTCACCACCGATGGGTACTACTAGCACAGATACGCAGTATTTT	CASSPPMGTTSTDTQYF
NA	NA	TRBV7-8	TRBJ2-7	TGTGCCAGCAGCTCTGGTGTTCAGGGCCCTTCCTACGAGCAGTACTTC	CASSSGVQGPSYEQYF
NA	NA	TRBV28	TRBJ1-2	TGTGCCAGCGATGGGGCAGACGCTAACTATGGCTACACCTTC	CASDGADANYGYTF
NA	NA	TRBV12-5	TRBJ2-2	TGTGCTAGTGCAAAACACCGGGGAGCTGTTTTT	CASAKHRGAVF
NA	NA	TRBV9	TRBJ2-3	TGTGCCAGCAGCGTAGGGGTGGGGCAGGGCTTCGCAGATACGCAGTATTTT	CASSVGVGQGFADTQYF
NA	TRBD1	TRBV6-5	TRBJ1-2	TGTGCCAGCAGTTACTCCTCCGGGACAGGGACTGGCTACACCTTC	CASSYSSGTGTGYTF
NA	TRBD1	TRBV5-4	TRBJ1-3	TGTGCCAGCAGCTTGGCAGGGGGCTTTGGAAACACCATATATTTT	CASSLAGGFGNTIYF
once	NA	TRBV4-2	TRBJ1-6	TGTGCCAGCAGCCAAGCGACGGAGGCAGGGGAATCACCCCTCCACTTT	CASSQATEAGESPLHF
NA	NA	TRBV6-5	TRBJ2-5	TGTGCCAGCAGTTACAAAGAGACCCAGTACTTC	CASSYKETQYF
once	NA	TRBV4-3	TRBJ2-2	TGCGCCAGCAGCCAGGGCGGACAGAGGAACACCGGGGAGCTGTTTTTT	CASSQGGQRNTGELFF
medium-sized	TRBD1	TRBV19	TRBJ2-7	TGTGCCAGTAGTGCCGGGACAGGGGTGGGGGAGCAGTACTTC	CASSAGTGVGEQYF
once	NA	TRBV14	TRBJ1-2	TGTGCCAGCAGCCCAAACAGGGCCACCTATGGCTACACCTTC	CASSPNRATYGYTF
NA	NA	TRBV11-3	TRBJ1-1	TGTGCCAGCAGCTTGGACAAGAACACTGAAGCTTTCTTT	CASSLDKNTEAFF
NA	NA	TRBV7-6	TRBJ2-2	TGTGCCAGCAGCTTAGCTATTGGGGGGAAAGGCACCGGGGAGCTGTTTTTT	CASSLAIGGKGTGELFF
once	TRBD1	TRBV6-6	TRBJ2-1	TGTGCCAGCAGTTCCGGACAGGGGGCGAGATACAATGAGCAGTTCTTC	CASSSGQGARYNEQFF